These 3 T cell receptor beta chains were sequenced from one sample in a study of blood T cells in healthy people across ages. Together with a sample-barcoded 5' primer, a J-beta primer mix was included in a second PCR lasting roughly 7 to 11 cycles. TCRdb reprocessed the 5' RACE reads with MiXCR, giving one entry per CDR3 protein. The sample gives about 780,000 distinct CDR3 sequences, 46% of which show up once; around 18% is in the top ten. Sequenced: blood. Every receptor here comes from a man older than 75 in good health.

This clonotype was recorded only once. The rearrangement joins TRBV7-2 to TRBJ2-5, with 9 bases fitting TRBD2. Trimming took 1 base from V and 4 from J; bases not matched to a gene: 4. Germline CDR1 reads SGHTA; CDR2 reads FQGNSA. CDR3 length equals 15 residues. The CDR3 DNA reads TGTGCCAGCAGCTTAGGAGCGGGGGGAACAGAGACCCAGTACTTC. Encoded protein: CASSLGAGGTETQYF.

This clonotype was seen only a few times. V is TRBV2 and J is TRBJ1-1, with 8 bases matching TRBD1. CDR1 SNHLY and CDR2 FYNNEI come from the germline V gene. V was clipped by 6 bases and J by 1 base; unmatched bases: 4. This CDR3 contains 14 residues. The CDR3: CASRWTGTNTEAFF. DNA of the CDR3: TGTGCCAGCAGATGGACAGGGACGAACACTGAAGCTTTCTTT.

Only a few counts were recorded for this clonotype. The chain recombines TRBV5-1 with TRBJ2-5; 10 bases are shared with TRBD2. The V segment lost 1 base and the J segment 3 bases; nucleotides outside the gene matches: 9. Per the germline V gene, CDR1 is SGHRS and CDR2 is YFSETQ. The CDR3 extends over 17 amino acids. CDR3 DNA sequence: TGCGCCAGCAGCTTGAACCCCGGGACTAGCGCCGAAGAGACCCAGTACTTC. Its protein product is CASSLNPGTSAEETQYF.